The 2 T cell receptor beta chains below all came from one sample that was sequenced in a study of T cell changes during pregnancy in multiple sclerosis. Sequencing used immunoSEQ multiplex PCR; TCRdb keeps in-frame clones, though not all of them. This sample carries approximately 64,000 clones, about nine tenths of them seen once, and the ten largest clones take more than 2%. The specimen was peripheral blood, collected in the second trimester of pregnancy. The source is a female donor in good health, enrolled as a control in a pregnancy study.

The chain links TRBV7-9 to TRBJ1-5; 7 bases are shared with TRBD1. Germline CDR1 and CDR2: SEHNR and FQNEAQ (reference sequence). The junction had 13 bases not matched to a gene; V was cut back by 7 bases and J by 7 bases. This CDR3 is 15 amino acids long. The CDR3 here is CASTHGTEGGQPQHF. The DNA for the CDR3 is TGTGCCAGCACCCACGGGACAGAGGGCGGACAGCCCCAGCATTTT.

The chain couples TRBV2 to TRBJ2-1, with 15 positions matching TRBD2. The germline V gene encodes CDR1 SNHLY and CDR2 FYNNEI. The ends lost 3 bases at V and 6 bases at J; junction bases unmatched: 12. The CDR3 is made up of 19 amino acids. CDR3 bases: TGTGCCAGCAGTGACGTATCCGGGACTAGCGGGAGGTCGGGCAATGAGCAGTTCTTC. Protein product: CASSDVSGTSGRSGNEQFF.